This TCR beta chain was captured by sequencing in a study of molecular identifiers for immune sequencing clone quantification. Germline CDR1 is MNHEY and CDR2 is SVGAGI. V gave up 2 bases and J gave up 1 base, with 9 bases separating them. The CDR3 consists of 15 residues. This clonotype was counted a few times. TCRdb redid the calling of the PCR reads with MiXCR, one entry per CDR3 protein. This sample carries approximately 680,000 distinct CDR3 sequences, 25% of them seen once, and the ten largest clones take approximately 0.75%. Sequenced material: naive CD8+ T cells from blood, with Jurkat cell RNA spiked in. Indicated subset: FACS-sorted CD8+CD4-CCR7+CD45RA+ naive T cells. The chain employs TRBV6-5 and TRBJ1-5; maybe TRBD1 (5 bases). This sequence was found in a human donor in good health. Some libraries in this study had Jurkat cell RNA spiked in. In DNA form, the CDR3 reads TGTGCCAGCAGTTACGGGCAGGGAAGCAATCAGCCCCAGCATTTT. It translates to CASSYGQGSNQPQHF.